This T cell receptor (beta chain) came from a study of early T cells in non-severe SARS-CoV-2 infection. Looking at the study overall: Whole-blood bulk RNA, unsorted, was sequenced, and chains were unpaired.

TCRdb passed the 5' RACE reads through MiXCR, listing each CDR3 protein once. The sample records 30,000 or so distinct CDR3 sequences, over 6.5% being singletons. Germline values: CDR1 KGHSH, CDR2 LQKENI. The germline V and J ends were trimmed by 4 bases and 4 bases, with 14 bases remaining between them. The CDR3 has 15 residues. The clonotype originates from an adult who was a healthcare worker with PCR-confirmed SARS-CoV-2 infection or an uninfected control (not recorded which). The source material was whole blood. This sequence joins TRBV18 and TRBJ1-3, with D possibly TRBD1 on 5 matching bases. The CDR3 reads CASSLGTDGGNTIYF. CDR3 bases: TGTGCCAGCTCACTAGGGACGGATGGCGGAAACACCATATATTTT.